A selection of T cell receptor beta chains follows, all from one sample in a study of T cell responses to AZD1222 COVID-19 vaccine. Only in-frame clones appear in the TCRdb table, and some are missing; sequencing was by immunoSEQ multiplex PCR. The sample includes 150,000 to 200,000 clones, about 93% of them seen just once. Sequencing was performed on peripheral blood, taken on day 0 of AZD1222 vaccination. Receptors were obtained from an adult in good health. CDR3s include the opening cysteine and the closing phenylalanine or tryptophan. The order of the fields is D gene, V gene, J gene, clone size, CDR3 DNA, CDR3 protein. The D gene is left open where the match is weak. The size field is filled for only some rows; it gives once, few, many or a size class.

d_gene: TRBD1
v_gene: TRBV27
j_gene: TRBJ2-3
abundance: -
CDR3nt: TGTGCCAGCAGTCAGGGGGAGAGCACAGATACGCAGTATTTT
CDR3aa: CASSQGESTDTQYF

d_gene: -
v_gene: TRBV7-2
j_gene: TRBJ2-5
abundance: -
CDR3nt: TGTGCCAGCAGCTTAGCGTCCACAGACGGGGTACGGGGGACCCAGTACTTC
CDR3aa: CASSLASTDGVRGTQYF

d_gene: -
v_gene: TRBV12-5
j_gene: TRBJ1-1
abundance: -
CDR3nt: TGTGCTAGTGGTTTGGGAGACTCGCAGGGACGGGGCACTGAAGCTTTCTTT
CDR3aa: CASGLGDSQGRGTEAFF

d_gene: -
v_gene: TRBV7-9
j_gene: TRBJ1-1
abundance: -
CDR3nt: TGTGCCAGCCTGGGGCCTGAAGCTTTCTTT
CDR3aa: CASLGPEAFF

d_gene: -
v_gene: TRBV4-1
j_gene: TRBJ2-7
abundance: few
CDR3nt: TGCGCCAGCAGCCAAGATGACGGCCGCATCTACGAGCAGTACTTC
CDR3aa: CASSQDDGRIYEQYF

d_gene: -
v_gene: TRBV7-8
j_gene: TRBJ1-4
abundance: -
CDR3nt: TGTGCCAGCAGCTTAGCGTTAGGGCGGTTAAATGAAAAACTGTTTTTT
CDR3aa: CASSLALGRLNEKLFF

d_gene: -
v_gene: TRBV5-6
j_gene: TRBJ1-5
abundance: -
CDR3nt: TGTGCCAGCAGCTTGGGGGGGTATCAGCCCCAGCATTTT
CDR3aa: CASSLGGYQPQHF

d_gene: -
v_gene: TRBV7-3
j_gene: TRBJ1-1
abundance: -
CDR3nt: TGTGCCAGCAGCCCGAGAGAGAACACTGAAGCTTTCTTT
CDR3aa: CASSPRENTEAFF

d_gene: -
v_gene: TRBV27
j_gene: TRBJ2-3
abundance: -
CDR3nt: TGTGCCTCCAGACGGGGCTTCAGCACAGATACGCAGTATTTT
CDR3aa: CASRRGFSTDTQYF

d_gene: -
v_gene: TRBV5-1
j_gene: TRBJ2-7
abundance: -
CDR3nt: TGCGCCAGCAGCTTGGATGCCGAGCAGTACTTC
CDR3aa: CASSLDAEQYF

d_gene: TRBD1
v_gene: TRBV11-3
j_gene: TRBJ1-3
abundance: -
CDR3nt: TGTGCCAGCAGCTTAGACTCGGGACAGGGAAACACCATATATTTT
CDR3aa: CASSLDSGQGNTIYF

d_gene: -
v_gene: TRBV6-2/TRBV6-3
j_gene: TRBJ2-7
abundance: -
CDR3nt: TGTGCCAGCAGCCGAAACACTGACATCTCCTACGAGCAGTACTTC
CDR3aa: CASSRNTDISYEQYF

d_gene: -
v_gene: TRBV5-4
j_gene: TRBJ2-5
abundance: -
CDR3nt: TGTGCCAGCAGCTTATCCGGGGGAGAGACCCAGTACTTC
CDR3aa: CASSLSGGETQYF

d_gene: -
v_gene: TRBV7-2
j_gene: TRBJ1-6
abundance: -
CDR3nt: TGTGCCAGCAGCTTAGGCTCACAGGGATCACCCCTCCACTTT
CDR3aa: CASSLGSQGSPLHF

d_gene: TRBD1
v_gene: TRBV6-5
j_gene: TRBJ1-5
abundance: once
CDR3nt: TGTGCCAGCAGCCTTATAACAGGGGAGCAGCCCCAGCATTTT
CDR3aa: CASSLITGEQPQHF

d_gene: -
v_gene: TRBV3-1/TRBV3-2
j_gene: TRBJ2-1
abundance: -
CDR3nt: TGTGCCAGCAGCCAAGATCTAGTTTTGTTCTTC
CDR3aa: CASSQDLVLFF

d_gene: -
v_gene: TRBV10-3
j_gene: TRBJ1-1
abundance: -
CDR3nt: TGTGCCATCAGGTTAGACGCGATGAACACTGAAGCTTTCTTT
CDR3aa: CAIRLDAMNTEAFF

d_gene: -
v_gene: TRBV4-1
j_gene: TRBJ2-3
abundance: -
CDR3nt: TGCGCCAGCAGCCCTCCCCATACAGGGATGGATACGCAGTATTTT
CDR3aa: CASSPPHTGMDTQYF

d_gene: -
v_gene: TRBV19
j_gene: TRBJ2-7
abundance: -
CDR3nt: TGTGCCAGTAGTATACAGGACAGTTCGGCCGAGCAGTACTTC
CDR3aa: CASSIQDSSAEQYF

d_gene: -
v_gene: TRBV7-9
j_gene: TRBJ2-6
abundance: once
CDR3nt: TGTGCCAGCAGCTTATACAGGGTCACTGGGGCCAACGTCCTGACTTTC
CDR3aa: CASSLYRVTGANVLTF

d_gene: TRBD2
v_gene: TRBV7-8
j_gene: TRBJ2-1
abundance: -
CDR3nt: TGTGCCAGCAGCTTCCCCCCGGCGGGAGCCTACAATGAGCAGTTCTTC
CDR3aa: CASSFPPAGAYNEQFF

d_gene: -
v_gene: TRBV30
j_gene: TRBJ2-2
abundance: -
CDR3nt: TGTGCCTGGAGTGTAGGAGCCCGGGAGCTGTTTTTT
CDR3aa: CAWSVGARELFF

d_gene: -
v_gene: TRBV2
j_gene: TRBJ1-4
abundance: once
CDR3nt: TGTGCCAGCCAACGACAGCCGGATGAAAAACTGTTTTTT
CDR3aa: CASQRQPDEKLFF

d_gene: -
v_gene: TRBV19
j_gene: TRBJ1-1
abundance: -
CDR3nt: TGTGCCAGTAGTATCGGGACACATGACACTGAAGCTTTCTTT
CDR3aa: CASSIGTHDTEAFF

d_gene: -
v_gene: TRBV19
j_gene: TRBJ1-1
abundance: -
CDR3nt: TGTGCCAGTAGTCCCGGGGGAGACGAAGCTTTCTTT
CDR3aa: CASSPGGDEAFF

d_gene: TRBD1
v_gene: TRBV6-6
j_gene: TRBJ1-1
abundance: -
CDR3nt: TGTGCCAGCAGTCCCCGATCAGGGGGGTCTGAAGCTTTCTTT
CDR3aa: CASSPRSGGSEAFF

d_gene: -
v_gene: TRBV27
j_gene: TRBJ2-6
abundance: -
CDR3nt: TGTGCCAGCAGGGTTATCTCTGGGGCCAACGTCCTGACTTTC
CDR3aa: CASRVISGANVLTF

d_gene: -
v_gene: TRBV5-4
j_gene: TRBJ1-2
abundance: -
CDR3nt: TGTGCCAGCAGCTTGGCGCCAGAAGACTATGGCTACACCTTC
CDR3aa: CASSLAPEDYGYTF

d_gene: -
v_gene: TRBV3-1/TRBV3-2
j_gene: TRBJ2-6
abundance: -
CDR3nt: TGTGCCAGCAGCCAGAGACAGGACTCTGGGGCCAACGTCCTGACTTTC
CDR3aa: CASSQRQDSGANVLTF

d_gene: -
v_gene: TRBV21-1
j_gene: TRBJ1-5
abundance: -
CDR3nt: TGTGCCAGCAGCAAAGAGGCGAGGGCAGGGACTAGCAATCAGCCCCAGCATTTT
CDR3aa: CASSKEARAGTSNQPQHF

d_gene: -
v_gene: TRBV5-1
j_gene: TRBJ2-2
abundance: -
CDR3nt: TGCGCCAGCAGCTTTTCCAACGGGGAGCTGTTTTTT
CDR3aa: CASSFSNGELFF

d_gene: -
v_gene: TRBV7-9
j_gene: TRBJ1-2
abundance: -
CDR3nt: TGTGCCAGCAGCCTCCAAATGGGCTACACCTTC
CDR3aa: CASSLQMGYTF

d_gene: -
v_gene: TRBV29-1
j_gene: TRBJ1-2
abundance: -
CDR3nt: TGCAGCGGGGCGACAGGAACCTATGGCTACACCTTC
CDR3aa: CSGATGTYGYTF

d_gene: TRBD1
v_gene: TRBV6-5
j_gene: TRBJ2-7
abundance: -
CDR3nt: TGTGCCAGCTCGGGACAGCTATACGAGCAGTACTTC
CDR3aa: CASSGQLYEQYF

d_gene: -
v_gene: TRBV11-1
j_gene: TRBJ1-1
abundance: once
CDR3nt: TGTGCCAGCAGCTTGGGCGAAAGGACTGAAGCTTTCTTT
CDR3aa: CASSLGERTEAFF

d_gene: TRBD1
v_gene: TRBV7-8
j_gene: TRBJ2-7
abundance: -
CDR3nt: TGTGCCAGCAGCGCGGACAGGGCGAACGAGCAGTACTTC
CDR3aa: CASSADRANEQYF

d_gene: TRBD2
v_gene: TRBV5-1
j_gene: TRBJ2-5
abundance: -
CDR3nt: TGCGCCAGCAGCGTAGCTAGCGGGACGGAGACCCAGTACTTC
CDR3aa: CASSVASGTETQYF

d_gene: -
v_gene: TRBV5-4
j_gene: TRBJ1-1
abundance: once
CDR3nt: TGTGCCGTCTCCTCGAACACTGAAGCTTTCTTT
CDR3aa: CAVSSNTEAFF

d_gene: -
v_gene: TRBV2
j_gene: TRBJ1-1
abundance: once
CDR3nt: TGTGCCAGCGGACACCTGAACACTGAAGCTTTCTTT
CDR3aa: CASGHLNTEAFF

d_gene: TRBD1
v_gene: TRBV12-5
j_gene: TRBJ1-2
abundance: once
CDR3nt: TGTGCTAGTGGTTCATGGACAGGGAATCTCGGGGGCTACACCTTC
CDR3aa: CASGSWTGNLGGYTF

d_gene: -
v_gene: TRBV6-5
j_gene: TRBJ1-2
abundance: -
CDR3nt: TGTGCCGTCCGGGATCCTAACTATGGCTACACCTTC
CDR3aa: CAVRDPNYGYTF

d_gene: -
v_gene: TRBV6-2/TRBV6-3
j_gene: TRBJ1-3
abundance: -
CDR3nt: TGTGCCAGCAGCCACAGAGTCTCTGGAAACACCATATATTTT
CDR3aa: CASSHRVSGNTIYF

d_gene: -
v_gene: TRBV5-1
j_gene: TRBJ1-2
abundance: -
CDR3nt: TGCGCCAGCAGTGAAATCGGGGCCAGGGAGTATGGCTACACCTTC
CDR3aa: CASSEIGAREYGYTF

d_gene: -
v_gene: TRBV7-9
j_gene: TRBJ1-6
abundance: -
CDR3nt: TGTGCCAGCAGGGGTGGCAGCCCCACTTCTAATTCACCCCTCCACTTT
CDR3aa: CASRGGSPTSNSPLHF

d_gene: TRBD2
v_gene: TRBV5-1
j_gene: TRBJ2-3
abundance: -
CDR3nt: TGCGCCAGCAGCTTGACCGGGACTAGCGGGAGTTTTACGCAGTATTTT
CDR3aa: CASSLTGTSGSFTQYF

d_gene: -
v_gene: TRBV5-1
j_gene: TRBJ1-1
abundance: -
CDR3nt: TGCGCCAGCACCCTCCAGGAGAACACTGAAGCTTTCTTT
CDR3aa: CASTLQENTEAFF

d_gene: -
v_gene: TRBV19
j_gene: TRBJ2-2
abundance: -
CDR3nt: TGTGCCAGTAGTATACGCCATTTGGGCACCGGGGAGCTGTTTTTT
CDR3aa: CASSIRHLGTGELFF

d_gene: -
v_gene: TRBV5-1
j_gene: TRBJ1-4
abundance: -
CDR3nt: TGCGCCAGCAGCTCAAATGGACAGTCTAATGAAAAACTGTTTTTT
CDR3aa: CASSSNGQSNEKLFF

d_gene: -
v_gene: TRBV5-5
j_gene: TRBJ1-1
abundance: -
CDR3nt: TGTGCCAGCAGAGGAGGCATGGCCACTGAAGCTTTCTTT
CDR3aa: CASRGGMATEAFF

d_gene: -
v_gene: TRBV2
j_gene: TRBJ1-5
abundance: -
CDR3nt: TGTGCCAGCAGGGAGATACAGGGCGGGGGGCAGCCCCAGCATTTT
CDR3aa: CASREIQGGGQPQHF

d_gene: -
v_gene: TRBV7-8
j_gene: TRBJ1-1
abundance: -
CDR3nt: TGTGCCAGCAGCTTACGTGGGCAGGGGCACACTGAAGCTTTCTTT
CDR3aa: CASSLRGQGHTEAFF

d_gene: -
v_gene: TRBV6-4
j_gene: TRBJ2-1
abundance: -
CDR3nt: TGTGCCAGCAGTCCGAACATCCTGTGGGGGAACAATGAGCAGTTCTTC
CDR3aa: CASSPNILWGNNEQFF

d_gene: -
v_gene: TRBV19
j_gene: TRBJ1-1
abundance: -
CDR3nt: TGTGCCAGTAACTCACCGGGACACCAATGGGAGAACACTGAAGCTTTCTTT
CDR3aa: CASNSPGHQWENTEAFF

d_gene: TRBD1
v_gene: TRBV6-2/TRBV6-3
j_gene: TRBJ1-2
abundance: once
CDR3nt: TGTGCCAGCAGTTACGGGACAGGGAATGGCTACACCTTC
CDR3aa: CASSYGTGNGYTF